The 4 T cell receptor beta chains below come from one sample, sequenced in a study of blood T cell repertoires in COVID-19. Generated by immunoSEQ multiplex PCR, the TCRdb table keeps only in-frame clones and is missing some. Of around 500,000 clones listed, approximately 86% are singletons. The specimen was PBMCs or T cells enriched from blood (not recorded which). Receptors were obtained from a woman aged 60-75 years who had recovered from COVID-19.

CDR3 nucleotides: TGTGCCAGTAGTCCCAGGGATGTGAGCTATGGCTACACCTTC. This translates into CASSPRDVSYGYTF. V gene TRBV19 combines with J gene TRBJ1-2, with D tentatively TRBD1 (5 bases). V dropped 5 bases and J dropped 4 bases, with 14 bases sitting between them. The CDR3 has 14 residues. Germline lookup yields CDR1 LNHDA and CDR2 SQIVND (reference sequence).

The CDR3 sequence: CASSNGRRGCSYEQYF. The CDR3 region has the DNA TGTGCCAGCAGCAATGGGCGCAGGGGTTGCTCCTACGAGCAGTACTTC. This chain links TRBV21-1 with TRBJ2-7; the table's D call, TRBD1, has no DNA check behind it. TRBV21-1 is a documented pseudogene. The length of the CDR3 is 16 residues.

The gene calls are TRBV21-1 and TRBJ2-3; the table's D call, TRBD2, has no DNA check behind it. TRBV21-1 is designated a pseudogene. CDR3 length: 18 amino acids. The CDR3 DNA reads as TGTGCCAGCAGCGTACGGCGGGGGGGCTCTACTAGCACAGATACGCAGTATTTT. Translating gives CASSVRRGGSTSTDTQYF.

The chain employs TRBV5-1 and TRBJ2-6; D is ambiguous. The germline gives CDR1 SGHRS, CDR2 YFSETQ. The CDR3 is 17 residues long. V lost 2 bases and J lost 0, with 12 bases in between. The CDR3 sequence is CASSFDPLGSGANVLTF. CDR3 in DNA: TGCGCCAGCAGCTTCGATCCCCTCGGCTCTGGGGCCAACGTCCTGACTTTC.